This T cell receptor beta chain originates from a study of STAT3 mutations in large granular lymphocyte leukemia. Study information: Roughly half the longitudinally sequenced T-LGLL patients had canonical STAT3 mutations.

CDR1 SGHVS and CDR2 FNYEAQ come from the germline V gene. V lost 5 bases to trimming and J lost 3 bases, with 20 bases between them. This CDR3 contains 17 residues. Study-level findings and limits: At least one immunodominant TCR beta clonotype appeared in every T-cell large granular lymphocyte leukemia patient. Clonal expansion was inferred from samples taken at other timepoints.

TCRbeta libraries averaged about 40,773 productive templates per sample. TCRdb keeps only in-frame clones here, not all; method: immunoSEQ multiplex PCR. The data show 15,000 to 18,000 clones, with 80% to 95% seen just once and under 9% held by the top ten. Of note for this clone: Its specificity is not known.

The sample consisted of peripheral blood mononuclear cells. The TCR was taken from a woman aged 45-60 years with T-cell large granular lymphocyte leukemia. Some clones in this sample may be carry-over from other donors' samples. The chain recombines TRBV7-6 with TRBJ2-1; D unresolved. The CDR3: CASSAAQARVFYNEQFF. In DNA form, the CDR3 reads TGTGCCAGCAGCGCCGCCCAGGCTAGAGTTTTCTACAATGAGCAGTTCTTC.